This T cell receptor (beta chain) was sequenced during a study of T-cell memory formation after mild COVID-19. Study at large: Clusters were largely donor specific. Overall study findings and caveats: The finding that pre-infection memory included some responding clones suggested that cross-reactive memory joined. Contracting clones from day 15 to 85 showed balanced CD4/CD8; later expanders favored CD4+.

As for this clonotype: Its matching antigen is unknown.

This CDR3 has 13 residues. V lost 3 bases and J 6 bases, leaving 15 bases between the germline ends. In germline, CDR1 is SQVTM, CDR2 ANQGSEA. TCRdb processed the 5' RACE reads anew with MiXCR; each CDR3 protein has one entry. The sample contains just under 550,000 distinct CDR3 sequences, about a fifth of which appear only once. The chain joins TRBV29-1 to TRBJ2-7; weak D call: TRBD2 (5 bases). The sequence was obtained from an adult woman who had mild COVID-19 (a few samples of this study predate the infection). Cell type and time point are not known. Material: PBMCs or a T cell subset sorted from them (not recorded which). The CDR3 loop is CSVEGPEGREQYF. For the CDR3, the DNA is TGCAGCGTTGAGGGTCCTGAGGGCCGCGAGCAGTACTTC.